This T cell receptor (beta chain) was obtained from a study of CD8+CD57+ T cells in acquired aplastic anemia. Patients selected for sequencing had displayed CD8+CD57+ cell expansion by flow cytometry. TCR beta VDJ and CDR3 were profiled, and genomic DNA was the template. TCRdb reanalysed the reads using MiXCR and keeps one entry per CDR3 protein. The sample shows about 180,000 distinct CDR3 sequences, 45% to 60% of them seen only once. The CDR3 has 14 residues. V shed 5 bases and J shed 7 bases, with 17 bases lying between them. CDR1 and CDR2 (germline): SGHTA, FQGNSA. The chain has TRBV7-2 and TRBJ2-5; D is undetermined. The sequencing sample was made of sorted CD4+, CD8+, or CD8+CD57+ T cells (not recorded which) from PBMCs. The sequence was obtained from a human donor with aplastic anemia. The CDR3 nucleotides read TGTGCCAGCAGCGCTGACCTCCTCGTGGGGACCCAGTACTTC. Its protein is CASSADLLVGTQYF.